The 32 T cell receptor beta chains in this list originate from one sample, sequenced in a study of cytomegalovirus exposure and HLA in healthy donors. It was with 60 Vbeta and 13 Jbeta primers that the PCR ran. Using immunoSEQ multiplex PCR, the repertoire was profiled, and TCRdb retains in-frame clones only, with some absent. The sample holds roughly 100,000 clones. The material sequenced was PBMCs. The receptors come from a man aged 45 to 65 in good health and CMV-seronegative.

The chain has TRBV15 and TRBJ1-3; D is unclear. Trimming removed 3 bases from V and 2 bases from J, with 8 bases in between. Germline CDR1 reads LNHNV; CDR2 reads YYDKDF (reference sequence). The CDR3 totals 14 residues. The CDR3 loop reads CATSSTTPGNTIYF. The DNA for the CDR3 is TGTGCCACCAGCAGCACTACCCCTGGAAACACCATATATTTT.

The J gene is TRBJ1-1, the V gene TRBV2, with D possibly being TRBD1 (5 bases). The germline V and J ends were trimmed by 10 bases and 1 base, with 13 bases remaining between them. The length of the CDR3 is 13 residues. Germline V lookup: CDR1 SNHLY, CDR2 FYNNEI. CDR3 sequence: CATHTDRNTEAFF. The CDR3 DNA is TGTGCCACCCACACCGACAGGAACACTGAAGCTTTCTTT.

V usage is TRBV4-2 and J usage is TRBJ1-1; D not resolved. V dropped 4 bases and J dropped 0 bases, with 12 bases sitting between them. Germline CDR1 LGHNA, CDR2 YNFKEQ. The CDR3 consists of 15 residues. The CDR3 here is CASSPTPEMNTEAFF. DNA for the CDR3: TGTGCCAGCAGCCCTACCCCGGAGATGAACACTGAAGCTTTCTTT.

The rearrangement uses TRBV7-9 and TRBJ2-5; 10 bases are shared with TRBD1. The DNA end lines up better with TRBJ2-7; the J call may be wrong. The germline V gene has CDR1 SEHNR and CDR2 FQNEAQ (reference sequence). This CDR3 spans 15 amino acids. CDR3 loop: CASSPSGQGSYEQYF. The CDR3 DNA sequence: TGTGCCAGCAGCCCATCGGGACAGGGGAGCTACGAGCAGTACTTC.

The rearrangement links TRBV7-6 to TRBJ1-3; D may be TRBD1 (5 bases). The CDR3 loop spans 17 amino acids. Per the germline V gene, CDR1 is SGHVS and CDR2 is FNYEAQ. V gave up 4 bases and J gave up 0 bases, with 16 bases separating them. CDR3: CASSSLVGTDSGNTIYF. The CDR3 DNA reads TGTGCCAGCAGCTCTTTGGTCGGGACTGACTCTGGAAACACCATATATTTT.

The gene calls are TRBV6-5 and TRBJ2-1; D might be TRBD1 (6 bases). The germline V gene has CDR1 MNHEY and CDR2 SVGAGI. This CDR3 region has 16 residues. Trimming removed 4 bases from V and 1 base from J, with 14 bases in between. The CDR3 spells CASSSFDRLSYNEQFF. CDR3 DNA sequence: TGTGCCAGCAGTTCCTTCGACAGGTTGTCCTACAATGAGCAGTTCTTC.

Regarding this clone: The same CDR3 arises from other DNA sequences in this sample as well. The chain employs TRBV19 and TRBJ1-1, with D possibly matching TRBD1 (5 bases). Looked up from germline, CDR1 is LNHDA and CDR2 is SQIVND (reference sequence). The germline V and J ends were trimmed by 4 bases and 1 base, with 7 bases remaining between them. The CDR3 sequence is 13 residues long. CDR3 nucleotide sequence: TGTGCCAGTAGTACCGACAGGAACACTGAAGCTTTCTTT. Its protein product is CASSTDRNTEAFF.

This sequence joins TRBV9 and TRBJ2-3; D may be TRBD1 (6 bases). The CDR3 runs to 13 residues. Germline CDR1 reads SGDLS; CDR2 reads YYNGEE. V lost 4 bases, J lost 5 bases, and 11 bases lay in between. The DNA of the CDR3 is TGTGCCAGCAGCATCCTAGGGGGAGATACGCAGTATTTT. Translating gives CASSILGGDTQYF. The complete variable domain, with remaining parts taken from reference TRBV9 and TRBJ2-3, reads DSGVTQTPKHLITATGQRVTLRCSPRSGDLSVYWYQQSLDQGLQFLIQYYNGEERAKGNILERFSAQQFPDLHSELNLSSLELGDSALYFCASSILGGDTQYFGPGTRLTVL.

The CDR3 region has the DNA TGTGCCAGCCGGGGACTAGCGGGCCCCTACGAGCAGTACTTC. This translates into CASRGLAGPYEQYF. The V gene is TRBV11-2, the J gene TRBJ2-7, with 12 bases that match TRBD2. The junction had 4 bases not matched to a gene; V was cut back by 8 bases and J by 2 bases. CDR1 and CDR2 (germline): SGHAT, FQNNGV. There are 14 residues in the CDR3.

V usage is TRBV7-2 and J usage is TRBJ1-1; D call uncertain. From germline, CDR1 is SGHTA and CDR2 FQGNSA. This CDR3 region has 13 residues. With 5 bases removed from V and 7 bases from J, the gap between germline ends came to 14 bases. CDR3 protein: CASSIRHGSEAFF. DNA of the CDR3: TGTGCCAGCAGCATACGACACGGGAGTGAAGCTTTCTTT.

This sequence joins TRBV29-1 and TRBJ2-5; D gene ambiguous. The J call may be in error: the DNA end matches TRBJ2-7 better. The V gene's germline CDR1 is SQVTM and CDR2 ANQGSEA. The CDR3 covers 11 residues. In nucleotides, the CDR3 is TGCAGCGGACGGAGCTCCTACGAGCAGTACTTC. Translated: CSGRSSYEQYF.

The chain employs TRBV10-3 and TRBJ1-3; 10 positions agree with TRBD1. The V segment lost 9 bases and the J segment 3 bases; nucleotides outside the gene matches: 2. Germline loops: CDR1 ENHRY, CDR2 SYGVKD. CDR3 length: 13 amino acids. The CDR3 loop is CAIRTGGGNTIYF. The CDR3 nucleotides read TGTGCCATAAGGACAGGGGGTGGAAACACCATATATTTT.

The chain employs TRBV5-6 and TRBJ1-5, with unresolved D. The CDR3 covers 12 residues. V shed 2 bases and J shed 5 bases, with 5 bases lying between them. The germline V gene has CDR1 SGHDT and CDR2 YYEEEE. The CDR3 loop reads CASSFSDQPQHF. In DNA, the CDR3 is TGTGCCAGCAGCTTTTCGGATCAGCCCCAGCATTTT.

The gene calls are TRBV19 and TRBJ2-1; TRBD2 matches at 9 bases. The length of the CDR3 is 15 residues. The trim removed 1 base at V and 8 bases at J, leaving 6 bases unmatched. CDR1 is LNHDA, CDR2 SQIVND, per germline (reference sequence). CDR3 in amino acids: CASSIGTSALDEQFF. In nucleotides, the CDR3 is TGTGCCAGTAGTATAGGGACTAGCGCCTTGGATGAGCAGTTCTTC.

A remark on this clone: The same CDR3 also results from other DNA sequences found in this sample. The chain combines TRBV5-1 with TRBJ1-1, with 10 bases matching TRBD1. The ends lost 2 bases at V and 2 bases at J; junction bases unmatched: 3. CDR3 length equals 15 residues. From germline, CDR1 is SGHRS and CDR2 YFSETQ. CDR3 residues: CASSFGTGENTEAFF. CDR3 DNA sequence: TGCGCCAGCAGCTTCGGGACAGGGGAAAACACTGAAGCTTTCTTT.

V usage is TRBV6-1 and J usage is TRBJ1-3; D perhaps matches TRBD1 (5 bases). Looked up from germline, CDR1 is MNHNS and CDR2 is SASEGT. The CDR3 sequence is 14 residues long. V shed 2 bases and J shed 3 bases, with 8 bases lying between them. The CDR3 is CASSESGVGNTIYF. The CDR3 nucleotides read TGTGCCAGCAGTGAATCGGGGGTTGGAAACACCATATATTTT.

V is TRBV5-1 and J is TRBJ2-1, with D perhaps TRBD1 (5 bases). Looked up from germline, CDR1 is SGHRS and CDR2 is YFSETQ. The CDR3 covers 14 residues. The V end lost 0 bases, the J end lost 7 bases, and 11 bases lay between the germline ends. This CDR3 is CASSLEGPGNEQFF. The CDR3 nucleotides read TGCGCCAGCAGCTTGGAGGGGCCTGGGAATGAGCAGTTCTTC.

J is TRBJ1-2 and V is TRBV6-5; 9 bases agree with TRBD1. Trimming cost V 0 bases and J 6 bases; bases outside gene matches: 8. The CDR3 consists of 16 residues. The germline V gene has CDR1 MNHEY and CDR2 SVGAGI. The CDR3: CASSYSSLGTGNGYTF. The CDR3 nucleotides read TGTGCCAGCAGTTACTCGTCTCTCGGGACAGGGAATGGCTACACCTTC.

The chain is built from TRBV29-1 and TRBJ2-5; D uncertain. The CDR3 totals 12 residues. Germline V gene lookup returns CDR1 SQVTM and CDR2 ANQGSEA. Trimming took off 6 bases at V and 5 bases at J, with 13 bases between the two ends. The CDR3 nucleotides read TGCAGCGTCGCTAGTCCGGGTGAGACCCAGTACTTC. Translated: CSVASPGETQYF.

The chain combines TRBV18 with TRBJ1-1; no firm D call. V gave up 3 bases and J gave up 3 bases, with 5 bases separating them. CDR3 length: 12 residues. From germline, CDR1 is KGHSH and CDR2 LQKENI. The DNA for the CDR3 is TGTGCCAGCTCACCTCGGGACACTGAAGCTTTCTTT. Amino acids: CASSPRDTEAFF.

CDR3: CASSEYPGRDEQYF. For the CDR3, the DNA is TGCGCCAGCAGTGAGTACCCGGGTCGGGACGAGCAGTACTTC. V usage is TRBV10-1 and J usage is TRBJ2-7; no clear D gene. Germline CDR1 and CDR2: WNHNN and SYGVQD (reference sequence). V lost 1 base, J lost 5 bases, and 12 bases lay in between. The CDR3 is 14 amino acids.

In DNA form, the CDR3 reads TGCGCCAGCAGCTTGATCTCTACGAACACTGAAGCTTTCTTT. Residues: CASSLISTNTEAFF. This rearrangement joins TRBV5-1 to TRBJ1-1; D unresolved. Trimming took off 1 base at V and 1 base at J, with 8 bases between the two ends. CDR3 size: 14 residues. The germline V gene encodes CDR1 SGHRS and CDR2 YFSETQ.

V usage is TRBV4-1 and J usage is TRBJ2-7; D possibly corresponds to TRBD1 (6 bases). Germline CDR1 is MGHRA and CDR2 is YSYEKL. CDR3 length: 15 amino acids. The ends were cut back, 2 bases at V and 2 bases at J, with 13 bases in the middle. The DNA of the CDR3 is TGCGCCAGCAGCCAATCCCTACAGGGCCCCTACGAGCAGTACTTC. Its protein product is CASSQSLQGPYEQYF.

V gene TRBV19 combines with J gene TRBJ1-1; 7 nucleotides match TRBD1. CDR3 length: 14 residues. The germline gives CDR1 LNHDA, CDR2 SQIVND (reference sequence). Germline trimming cut 6 bases from V and 5 bases from J; bases unmatched to any gene: 9. The CDR3 coding sequence is TGTGCCAGTAGAGGTTGGACAGGAGTAACTGAAGCTTTCTTT. It specifies CASRGWTGVTEAFF.

V gene TRBV7-9 combines with J gene TRBJ2-2, with TRBD2 matching 7 bases. J gave up 2 bases and V 2 bases, and 5 bases lay outside the gene matches. CDR3 length equals 16 residues. CDR1 is SEHNR and CDR2 is FQNEAQ in the germline V gene (reference sequence). The CDR3 loop is CASSLPGGKNTGELFF. CDR3 bases: TGTGCCAGCAGCTTACCGGGAGGTAAAAACACCGGGGAGCTGTTTTTT. Using reference TRBV7-9 and TRBJ2-2 for the parts outside the CDR3, the full variable domain is DTGVSQNPRHKITKRGQNVTFRCDPISEHNRLYWYRQTLGQGPEFLTYFQNEAQLEKSRLLSDRFSAERPKGSFSTLEIQRTEQGDSAMYLCASSLPGGKNTGELFFGEGSRLTVL.

The genes are TRBV5-1 and TRBJ1-3; 7 bases are shared with TRBD1. The germline V gene encodes CDR1 SGHRS and CDR2 YFSETQ. The CDR3 length is 15 residues. With V trimmed by 3 bases and J by 1 base, 4 bases remained unmatched. The CDR3 DNA follows: TGCGCCAGCAGCTCTACGACAGGGTCTGGAAACACCATATATTTT. Its protein is CASSSTTGSGNTIYF. Full variable domain (remainder filled in from reference TRBV5-1 and TRBJ1-3): KAGVTQTPRYLIKTRGQQVTLSCSPISGHRSVSWYQQTPGQGLQFLFEYFSETQRNKGNFPGRFSGRQFSNSRSEMNVSTLELGDSALYLCASSSTTGSGNTIYFGEGSWLTVV.

The J gene is TRBJ2-3, the V gene TRBV6-1; no clear D gene. The CDR3 contains 13 residues. Germline CDR1 and CDR2: MNHNS and SASEGT. The V and J ends lost 8 bases and 6 bases respectively, with 15 bases between them. The CDR3 region has the DNA TGTGCCAGCCGCGGCGGTACGCGGGATACGCAGTATTTT. This sequence encodes CASRGGTRDTQYF.

The rearrangement uses TRBV5-1 and TRBJ2-7; TRBD2 might be the D (5 bases). V lost 0 bases and J lost 7, with 17 bases in between. Looked up from germline, CDR1 is SGHRS and CDR2 is YFSETQ. The CDR3 runs 15 residues. The CDR3, as DNA: TGCGCCAGCAGCTTGGTGGCGACCCCGGAGCGGGAGCAGTACTTC. Translated: CASSLVATPEREQYF.

This sequence joins TRBV9 and TRBJ1-2; D possibly corresponds to TRBD1 (5 bases). The CDR3 covers 15 residues. Trimming shortened V by 4 bases and J by 8 bases, and 21 bases separated the two germline ends. Germline V gene data show CDR1 as SGDLS and CDR2 as YYNGEE. CDR3 bases: TGTGCCAGCAGCCCCGGGGGAGGGGTCCTAAGGGGCTACACCTTC. Translated: CASSPGGGVLRGYTF. Drawing the rest from reference TRBV9 and TRBJ1-2, the complete variable domain is DSGVTQTPKHLITATGQRVTLRCSPRSGDLSVYWYQQSLDQGLQFLIQYYNGEERAKGNILERFSAQQFPDLHSELNLSSLELGDSALYFCASSPGGGVLRGYTFGSGTRLTVV.

The CDR3: CASSPPVGSVAEAFF. For the CDR3, the DNA is TGTGCCAGCTCACCCCCGGTAGGTAGCGTCGCTGAAGCTTTCTTT. This chain uses TRBV18 with TRBJ1-1, with D uncertain. The V end was cut by 3 bases, the J end by 6 bases, with 17 bases between. The CDR3 is made up of 15 amino acids. The germline V gene has CDR1 KGHSH and CDR2 LQKENI.

The chain recombines TRBV15 with TRBJ1-1, with 7 bases lining up with TRBD1. Trimming removed 0 bases from V and 2 bases from J; junction bases left unmatched: 6. The CDR3 has 16 amino acids. Germline CDR1 is LNHNV and CDR2 is YYDKDF (reference sequence). The CDR3 sequence: CATSRDRGHINTEAFF. CDR3 sequence (DNA): TGTGCCACCAGCAGAGATAGGGGGCATATAAACACTGAAGCTTTCTTT. Combining the CDR3 with reference TRBV15 and TRBJ1-1 gives the whole variable domain DAMVIQNPRYQVTQFGKPVTLSCSQTLNHNVMYWYQQKSSQAPKLLFHYYDKDFNNEADTPDNFQSRRPNTSFCFLDIRSPGLGDTAMYLCATSRDRGHINTEAFFGQGTRLTVV.

The chain carries TRBV11-2 and TRBJ1-1; D possibly corresponds to TRBD1 (5 bases). The CDR3 is made up of 18 amino acids. V shed 8 bases and J shed 5 bases, with 30 bases lying between them. From germline, CDR1 is SGHAT and CDR2 FQNNGV. CDR3 sequence (DNA): TGTGCCAGCGACTCCCCCGGGTGGACTGGGGGGTCTCGAACTGAAGCTTTCTTT. This translates into CASDSPGWTGGSRTEAFF.